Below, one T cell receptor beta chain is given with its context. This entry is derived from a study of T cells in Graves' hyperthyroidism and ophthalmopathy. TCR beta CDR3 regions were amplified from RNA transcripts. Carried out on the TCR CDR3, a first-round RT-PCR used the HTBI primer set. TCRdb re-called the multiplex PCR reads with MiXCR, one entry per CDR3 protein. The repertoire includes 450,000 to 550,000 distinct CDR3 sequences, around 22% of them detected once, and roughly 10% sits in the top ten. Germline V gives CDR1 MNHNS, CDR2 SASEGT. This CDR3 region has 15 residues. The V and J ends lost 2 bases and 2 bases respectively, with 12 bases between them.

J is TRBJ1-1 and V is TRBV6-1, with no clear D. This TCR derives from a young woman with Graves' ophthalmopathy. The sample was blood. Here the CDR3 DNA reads TGTGCCAGCAGTGAACAGAGGCAGATCAACACTGAAGCTTTCTTT. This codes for CASSEQRQINTEAFF.